Each of the 20 T cell receptor beta chains below was sequenced from the same sample in a study of T cell responses to AZD1222 COVID-19 vaccine. The assay was immunoSEQ multiplex PCR, and TCRdb's table has in-frame clones only and misses some. The sample contains 56,000 or so clones, 80% to 90% of which appear only once. The specimen was peripheral blood, collected on day 0 of AZD1222 vaccination. The receptor set was obtained from an adult in good health.

The genes are TRBV6-6 and TRBJ1-2, with D possibly TRBD1 on 6 matching bases. This CDR3 spans 14 amino acids. Germline V gives CDR1 MNHNY, CDR2 SVGAGI (reference sequence). V dropped 7 bases and J dropped 1 base, with 13 bases sitting between them. The CDR3 reads CASIKGEINYGYTF. The CDR3 nucleotides read TGTGCCAGCATAAAGGGGGAGATTAACTATGGCTACACCTTC.

V usage is TRBV1 and J usage is TRBJ2-7; the table assigns TRBD1, which was not confirmed against the DNA. TRBV1 has pseudogene status. The CDR3 sequence is 17 residues long. The CDR3 DNA reads TGCACCAGCAGCCAGAAGGGGGAGAAGGACATTGAGTACGAGCAGTACTTC. Its translation is CTSSQKGEKDIEYEQYF.

The rearrangement uses TRBV13 and TRBJ2-1; 9 nucleotides align to TRBD1. CDR1 is PRHDT, CDR2 FYEKMQ, per germline (reference sequence). This CDR3 has 16 residues. The J segment lost 3 bases and the V segment lost 7 bases, leaving 10 bases of the junction unmatched. DNA of the CDR3: TGTGCCAGCACCCTGTCCCGGGACAGGGACTACAATGAGCAGTTCTTC. Translation: CASTLSRDRDYNEQFF.

This clone was seen only once. V is TRBV7-9 and J is TRBJ2-5; maybe TRBD1 (5 bases). V was trimmed by 1 base and J by 5 bases, leaving 11 bases between them. CDR1 and CDR2 (germline): SEHNR, FQNEAQ (reference sequence). There are 14 residues in the CDR3. Here the CDR3 reads CASSLVQGSETQYF. The CDR3 DNA follows: TGTGCCAGCAGCTTAGTCCAGGGAAGTGAGACCCAGTACTTC.

The chain combines TRBV4-3 with TRBJ1-6, with no clear D. Germline V CDR1 and CDR2: LGHNA, YSLEER. Trimming shortened V by 0 bases and J by 11 bases, and 8 bases separated the two germline ends. The CDR3 has 13 amino acids. CDR3 residues: CASSQDTRAPLHF. In nucleotides, the CDR3 is TGCGCCAGCAGCCAAGATACACGGGCACCCCTCCACTTT.

This chain joins TRBV10-3 and TRBJ2-5, with a possible D match to TRBD2 (6 bases). This CDR3 has 14 residues. Trimming shortened V by 0 bases and J by 3 bases, and 8 bases separated the two germline ends. The germline V gene encodes CDR1 ENHRY and CDR2 SYGVKD. CDR3 amino acids: CAISESGSEETQYF. CDR3 DNA sequence: TGTGCCATCAGTGAGTCCGGGAGTGAAGAGACCCAGTACTTC.

The genes are TRBV23-1 and TRBJ1-5; D is unclear. Being an ORF, TRBV23-1 has a function that is uncertain. V shed 4 bases and J shed 5 bases, with 18 bases lying between them. The CDR3 is 16 amino acids. DNA for the CDR3: TGCGCCAGCAGTCGTACAAACCGGATGATCTATCAGCCCCAGCATTTT. This translates into CASSRTNRMIYQPQHF.

The rearrangement links TRBV18 to TRBJ2-5; the D gene is possibly TRBD1 (6 bases). The CDR3 has 13 residues. V was pared by 2 bases and J by 5 bases, with 9 bases between. Germline CDR1 is KGHSH and CDR2 is LQKENI. DNA of the CDR3: TGTGCCAGCTCACCAGGGGGCGGTGAGACCCAGTACTTC. Protein sequence: CASSPGGGETQYF.

The rearrangement links TRBV27 to TRBJ2-1; the match to TRBD2 covers 8 bases. Looked up from germline, CDR1 is MNHEY and CDR2 is SMNVEV (reference sequence). V shed 7 bases, J shed 4 bases, and the junction held 9 bases outside the gene matches. The CDR3 totals 15 residues. The CDR3 loop reads CASTPDRGGYNEQFF. The CDR3 nucleotides are TGTGCCAGCACTCCGGATCGGGGGGGATACAATGAGCAGTTCTTC.

This clone was detected only once. The chain combines TRBV7-3 with TRBJ2-3; no clear D gene. CDR3 length equals 15 residues. V was cut by 1 base and J by 2 bases, with 10 bases left in between. Germline V lookup: CDR1 SGHTA, CDR2 FQGTGA. CDR3 sequence reads: CASSLNGGPTDTQYF. The CDR3 DNA sequence: TGTGCCAGCAGCTTAAACGGCGGTCCCACAGATACGCAGTATTTT. The full variable domain, in which reference TRBV7-3 and TRBJ2-3 provide the parts outside the CDR3, is GAGVSQTPSNKVTEKGKYVELRCDPISGHTALYWYRQSLGQGPEFLIYFQGTGAADDSGLPNDRFFAVRPEGSVSTLKIQRTERGDSAVYLCASSLNGGPTDTQYFGPGTRLTVL.

This clone came up once. V is TRBV19 and J is TRBJ1-1, with TRBD1 matching 11 bases. The J segment lost 5 bases and the V segment lost 6 bases, leaving 2 bases of the junction unmatched. CDR1 LNHDA and CDR2 SQIVND come from the germline V gene (reference sequence). This CDR3 contains 13 residues. The CDR3 DNA follows: TGTGCCAGTAGGGACAGGGGGCGAACTGAAGCTTTCTTT. Translating it yields CASRDRGRTEAFF.

The V gene is TRBV14, the J gene TRBJ1-4; 9 bases are shared with TRBD1. Losses at the gene ends were 2 bases for V and 7 bases for J; bases not matched to a gene: 8. The CDR3 consists of 16 residues. In germline, CDR1 is SGHDN, CDR2 FVKESK. The CDR3 bases are TGTGCCAGCAGCCAAACCACCGGGACAGGGACTGAAAAACTGTTTTTT. Its translation: CASSQTTGTGTEKLFF.

The chain recombines TRBV11-3 with TRBJ2-1; D gene unclear. CDR1 is SGHNT and CDR2 is YENEEA in the germline V gene. The CDR3 runs 14 residues. V was cut by 5 bases and J by 5 bases, with 13 bases left in between. CDR3 loop: CASSPGHPNNEQFF. CDR3 nucleotides: TGTGCCAGCAGCCCGGGTCACCCAAACAATGAGCAGTTCTTC.

This rearrangement joins TRBV18 to TRBJ1-3; D uncertain. CDR3 length equals 15 residues. V was trimmed by 3 bases and J by 1 base, leaving 10 bases between them. CDR1 is KGHSH, CDR2 LQKENI, per germline. CDR3 DNA sequence: TGTGCCAGCTCACCGGGAGGAATTTCTGGAAACACCATATATTTT. As protein: CASSPGGISGNTIYF.

The J gene is TRBJ1-1, the V gene TRBV18, with a tentative D call TRBD1 (5 bases). The V gene lost 3 bases and the J gene lost 0 bases, with 14 bases spanning the gap. The CDR3 runs 16 residues. Per germline, CDR1 KGHSH and CDR2 LQKENI. In DNA form, the CDR3 reads TGTGCCAGCTCACCGGCGGGGGGGTTAATGAACACTGAAGCTTTCTTT. Its translation is CASSPAGGLMNTEAFF.

The chain links TRBV12-3 or TRBV12-4 to TRBJ1-3, with 7 bases that match TRBD1. V lost 6 bases to trimming and J lost 8 bases; unmatched junction nucleotides: 4. The CDR3 sequence is 12 residues long. CDR3: CASRNRGDTIYF. As DNA, the CDR3 is TGTGCCAGCAGAAACAGGGGCGACACCATATATTTT.

This rearrangement joins TRBV7-2 to TRBJ2-1, with D possibly being TRBD1 or TRBD2 (6 bases each). Germline V gives CDR1 SGHTA, CDR2 FQGNSA. The CDR3 contains 15 residues. Trimming took 5 bases from V and 7 from J, leaving 18 bases between them. CDR3 amino acids: CASSPGGRVSNEQFF. The CDR3 nucleotides are TGTGCCAGCAGCCCCGGGGGCAGGGTTAGTAATGAGCAGTTCTTC. The entire variable domain, with the rest obtained from reference TRBV7-2 and TRBJ2-1, is as follows: GAGVSQSPSNKVTEKGKDVELRCDPISGHTALYWYRQSLGQGLEFLIYFQGNSAPDKSGLPSDRFSAERTGGSVSTLTIQRTQQEDSAVYLCASSPGGRVSNEQFFGPGTRLTVL.

The chain has TRBV7-3 and TRBJ2-1; 9 bases align to TRBD2. Germline-derived CDR1 and CDR2 are SGHTA and FQGTGA. The CDR3 is 16 amino acids. After removal of 5 bases from V and 7 bases from J, the junction contained 12 bases not matched to a gene. The CDR3 nucleotides read TGTGCCAGCAGCCGAGGGGCTAGCGGGGAGGCAAATGAGCAGTTCTTC. Translated: CASSRGASGEANEQFF.

The chain combines TRBV11-2 with TRBJ2-1; 7 bases align to TRBD2. From germline, CDR1 is SGHAT and CDR2 FQNNGV. With 4 bases clipped from V and 14 bases from J, the junction kept 11 bases outside the gene matches. The CDR3 loop spans 13 amino acids. CDR3: CASSSGTGTTKFF. CDR3 nucleotide sequence: TGTGCCAGCAGCTCGGGGACCGGGACTACTAAGTTCTTC.

The J gene is TRBJ2-3, the V gene TRBV30, with 8 bases aligning to TRBD2. Germline CDR1 and CDR2: GTSNPN and SVGIG (reference sequence). The CDR3 is made up of 16 amino acids. Trimming cost V 3 bases and J 4 bases; bases outside gene matches: 12. CDR3 region: CAWSGGLAAAADTQYF. Here the CDR3 DNA reads TGTGCCTGGAGCGGAGGACTAGCCGCTGCGGCAGATACGCAGTATTTT.